This TCR beta chain derives from a study of cytomegalovirus exposure and HLA in healthy donors. Across the whole study: Around 80 million unique TCRs from HLA-typed donors were held in an early data release.

A word on this clone: Its specificity is not known.

The PCR ran on 60 Vbeta and 13 Jbeta primers. The table came from immunoSEQ multiplex PCR; TCRdb's copy has only in-frame clones and leaves some out. The repertoire holds some 150,000 clones, roughly 84% seen once, with approximately 2.5% in the top ten. Germline values: CDR1 SGHRS, CDR2 YFSETQ. The CDR3 is 15 residues long. Study-level results: A list of approximately 150 TCR beta chains associated with cytomegalovirus was given. Another analysis was done later, and it associated roughly 15,000 TCR beta sequences with HLA alleles at 0.05 false discovery rate.

The specimen sequenced was PBMCs. The chain couples TRBV5-1 to TRBJ2-5, with 7 bases identical to TRBD2. The J call may be mistaken, given a closer DNA end match to TRBJ2-7. The TCR comes from a woman younger than 30 in good health and CMV-seronegative. Written as DNA, the CDR3 is TGCGCCAGCAGCTACGGAGGGAGGGTCTCCTACGAGCAGTACTTC. Protein: CASSYGGRVSYEQYF.